One T cell receptor beta chain is described in this entry. Its antigen is not identified. 5'RACE template switching generated TCR cDNA, adding a universal primer site and UMIs. TCRdb passed the 5' RACE reads through MiXCR, listing each CDR3 protein once. The data contain some 300,000 distinct CDR3 sequences, around a tenth of them singletons. The data belong to a study of T cells after yellow fever vaccination. Study overall: Libraries from low-cell-number fractions were prepared with the SMART-Seq v4 Ultra Low Input RNA kit. General observations from the study: At around 96% for CD4 and approximately 88% for CD8, most primary-vaccination clones showed up again after the booster. The CD4 compartment and the CD8 compartment contained a small share of clonotypes in common.

The CDR3 is 15 amino acids. V lost 7 bases and J lost 6; bases outside the gene matches: 7. CDR1 is MNHEY and CDR2 is SVGEGT in the germline V gene. The sample consisted of CD4+ T cells sorted from PBMCs, taken 45 days after the yellow fever booster vaccination. This TCR was sampled from a man between 18 and 29 years old who received the YFV17D yellow fever vaccine. The rearrangement links TRBV6-2 or TRBV6-3 to TRBJ2-1; TRBD2 matches 12 bases. The CDR3 sequence: CASNAGTSGRNEQFF. The CDR3 DNA follows: TGTGCCAGCAATGCTGGGACTAGCGGGCGCAATGAGCAGTTCTTC.